This T cell receptor (beta chain) was obtained from a study of T-cell reconstitution after alpha-beta-depleted transplantation in children. The CDR3 contains 12 residues. V was clipped by 8 bases and J by 6 bases, with 14 bases between them. CDR1 and CDR2 from the germline V gene are MNHEY and SVGEGT. Unique molecular identifiers were used in preparing the TCRbeta library. Via MiXCR, TCRdb re-called the PCR reads, giving one row per CDR3 protein. The profile shows 330,000 or so distinct CDR3 sequences, approximately 10% of them singletons. Many counts were recorded for this clonotype. The chain recombines TRBV6-2 or TRBV6-3 with TRBJ2-7, with D perhaps matching TRBD2 (6 bases). This sequence originates from a human donor who donated a stem cell graft to a child with acute lymphoblastic leukemia. This material consisted of PBMCs from the stem cell graft donor, taken from the stem cell graft. Here the CDR3 reads CASSTGVSEQYF. In DNA form, the CDR3 reads TGTGCCAGCTCGACGGGAGTGAGCGAGCAGTACTTC.